This is a list of T cell receptor beta chains from one sample in a study of shared clonotypes between healthy human individuals. Assay: immunoSEQ multiplex PCR; the TCRdb copy retains only in-frame clones and omits some. The sample lists about a million clones, 60% to 80% occurring once. Sequencing input: memory CD4+ T cells from PBMCs. The receptors originated from a man aged 18 to 30 in good health. Some clones in this sample may be carry-over from other donors' samples. The CDR3 runs from the conserved cysteine through the conserved F or W. Fields, in order: J gene, V gene, CDR3 protein.

j_call: TRBJ2-3; v_call: TRBV11-2; cdr3_aa: CASSLLGGHTDTQYF
j_call: TRBJ2-7; v_call: TRBV10-3; cdr3_aa: CAIRSGSASYEQYF
j_call: TRBJ2-3; v_call: TRBV7-3; cdr3_aa: CASSLSGAKSLDTQYF
j_call: TRBJ1-2; v_call: TRBV9; cdr3_aa: CASSVDYGVNYGYTF
j_call: TRBJ1-2; v_call: TRBV6-5; cdr3_aa: CASSWDSAEGYTF
j_call: TRBJ2-7; v_call: TRBV29-1; cdr3_aa: CSVEKASGFSYEQYF
j_call: TRBJ2-7; v_call: TRBV21-1; cdr3_aa: CASSSVPHRDVSYEQYF
j_call: TRBJ2-7; v_call: TRBV5-1; cdr3_aa: CASSLVTGAWGYEQYF
j_call: TRBJ1-2; v_call: TRBV19; cdr3_aa: CASSYRDVRSNYGYTF
j_call: TRBJ2-1; v_call: TRBV2; cdr3_aa: CASTESGNEQFF
j_call: TRBJ2-1; v_call: TRBV5-1; cdr3_aa: CASSLVPTSGSFGNEQFF
j_call: TRBJ2-3; v_call: TRBV11-2; cdr3_aa: CASSDQRVGGDTQYF